The source of this T cell receptor beta chain is a study of CD8 T cells in ankylosing spondylitis. Trimming cost V 4 bases and J 0 bases, with 16 bases left between them. CDR1 is MGHRA, CDR2 YSYEKL, per germline. The CDR3 sequence is 18 residues long. Quantitative 5'-RACE was performed with molecular barcodes, and it yielded the TCR beta libraries. A single record per CDR3 protein comes from TCRdb applying MiXCR to the 5' RACE reads. This table holds around 340,000 distinct CDR3 sequences, approximately 22% found once. As regards this clonotype: Its antigen remains unknown.

General study findings and limits: What appeared characteristic of ankylosing spondylitis blood was a TCR beta motif of under 10 highly homologous variants. Researchers reportedly found disease-linked clones significantly enriched in matched ankylosing spondylitis synovial fluid.

The chain couples TRBV4-1 to TRBJ2-6; maybe TRBD2 (5 bases). This clonotype was sampled from a male donor with ankylosing spondylitis or in good health (not recorded which). Sequencing was carried out using blood, either unsorted or a sorted T cell fraction (not recorded which). CDR3 protein: CASSLTRTGDSGANVLTF. The CDR3 coding sequence is TGCGCCAGCAGCCTGACAAGGACTGGAGACTCTGGGGCCAACGTCCTGACTTTC.